This T cell receptor (beta chain) was documented in a study of blood T cell repertoires in COVID-19. Looking at the study overall: Sites across the United States, Italy and Spain contributed samples from acute and convalescent COVID-19. From T cells, B-cell-depleted T cells, or PBMCs came the material, which was cDNA or gDNA.

The CDR3 length is 12 residues. Germline V gene lookup returns CDR1 KGHDR and CDR2 SFDVKD. With 2 bases clipped from V and 13 bases from J, the junction kept 2 bases outside the gene matches. In the original analysis: Reference gene primer amplification yielded estimated nucleated cell counts. Assay: immunoSEQ multiplex PCR; the TCRdb copy retains only in-frame clones and omits some. V, J and clone size are taken as reported in that table, and D and trimming were inferred from the DNA itself. The table has about half a million clones, approximately 85% seen once. The V gene is TRBV24-1, the J gene TRBJ2-5; the match to TRBD2 covers 11 bases. The clonotype comes from a human donor in a cohort sampled during active COVID-19. Sequencing used peripheral blood. CDR3 protein: CATSDSSGRSYF. In DNA, the CDR3 is TGTGCCACCAGTGATTCTAGCGGGAGGTCGTACTTC.